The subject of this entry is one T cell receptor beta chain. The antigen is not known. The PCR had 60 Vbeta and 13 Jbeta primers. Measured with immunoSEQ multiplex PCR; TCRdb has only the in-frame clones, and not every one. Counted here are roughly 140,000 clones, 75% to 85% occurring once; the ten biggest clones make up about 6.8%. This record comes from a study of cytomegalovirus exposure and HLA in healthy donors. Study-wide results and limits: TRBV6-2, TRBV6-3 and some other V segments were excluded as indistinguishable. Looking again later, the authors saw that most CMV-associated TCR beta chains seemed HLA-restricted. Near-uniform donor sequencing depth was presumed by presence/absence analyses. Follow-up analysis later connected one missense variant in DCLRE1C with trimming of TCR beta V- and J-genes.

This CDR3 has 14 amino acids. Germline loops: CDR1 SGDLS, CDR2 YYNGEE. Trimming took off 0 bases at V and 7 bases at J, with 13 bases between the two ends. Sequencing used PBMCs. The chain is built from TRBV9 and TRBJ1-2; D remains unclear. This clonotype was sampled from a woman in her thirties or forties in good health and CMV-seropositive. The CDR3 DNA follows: TGTGCCAGCAGCGTAGACAGCCGGCTGGCTGGCTACACCTTC. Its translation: CASSVDSRLAGYTF.